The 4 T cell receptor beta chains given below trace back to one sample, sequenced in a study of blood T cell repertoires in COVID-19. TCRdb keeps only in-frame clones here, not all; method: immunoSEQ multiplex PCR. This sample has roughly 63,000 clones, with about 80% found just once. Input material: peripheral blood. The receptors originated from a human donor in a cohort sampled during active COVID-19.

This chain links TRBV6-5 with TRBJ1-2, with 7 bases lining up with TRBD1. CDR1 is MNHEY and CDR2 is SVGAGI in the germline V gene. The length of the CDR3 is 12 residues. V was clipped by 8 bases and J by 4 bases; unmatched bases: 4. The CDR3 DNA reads TGTGCCAGCGCCCGGACAGGCTATGGCTACACCTTC. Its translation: CASARTGYGYTF.

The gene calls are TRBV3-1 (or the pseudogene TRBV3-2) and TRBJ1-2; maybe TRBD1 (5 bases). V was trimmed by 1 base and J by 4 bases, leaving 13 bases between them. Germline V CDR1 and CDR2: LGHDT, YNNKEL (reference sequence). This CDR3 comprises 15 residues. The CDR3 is CASSQVGGLSYGYTF. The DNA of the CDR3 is TGTGCCAGCAGCCAAGTGGGGGGTCTAAGCTATGGCTACACCTTC.

The CDR3 loop reads CAWAGQTEAFF. The CDR3 coding sequence is TGTGCCTGGGCAGGGCAAACTGAAGCTTTCTTT. The V call is TRBV30, the J call TRBJ1-1; D perhaps matches TRBD1 (5 bases). Germline V lookup: CDR1 GTSNPN, CDR2 SVGIG (reference sequence). V lost 5 bases and J lost 5, with 9 bases in between. CDR3 length: 11 amino acids.

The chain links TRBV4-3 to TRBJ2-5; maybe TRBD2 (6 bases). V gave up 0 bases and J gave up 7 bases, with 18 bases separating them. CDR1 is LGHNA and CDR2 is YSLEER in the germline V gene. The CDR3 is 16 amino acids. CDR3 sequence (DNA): TGCGCCAGCAGCCAAGAATACGTAGCGGACCGAGGGACCCAGTACTTC. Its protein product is CASSQEYVADRGTQYF.